Below, 16 T cell receptor beta chains from the same sample are listed, as sequenced in a study of blood T cells in healthy people across ages. A second PCR, run for roughly 7 to 11 cycles, used a sample-barcoded 5' primer plus a J-beta primer mix. TCRdb re-derived calls from the 5' RACE reads in MiXCR, one entry per CDR3 protein. This sample has over 750,000 distinct CDR3 sequences, with about 25% found just once. A further study also used this sample, focusing on T cells of mothers and their children.

Material for sequencing was blood. The receptor source for this set is a boy younger than 18 in good health.

This clonotype was detected only a few times. This chain uses TRBV6-6 with TRBJ2-5; D perhaps matches TRBD1 (6 bases). The J call may be mistaken, given a closer DNA end match to TRBJ2-7. This CDR3 contains 15 residues. Germline V gives CDR1 MNHNY, CDR2 SVGAGI (reference sequence). The CDR3 DNA is TGTGCCAGCAGAGCTTTACCCGGACAGAACTACGAGCAGTACTTC. It yields the protein CASRALPGQNYEQYF.

V gene TRBV27 combines with J gene TRBJ1-6; tentatively, D is TRBD1 (5 bases). CDR3 size: 16 residues. Germline values: CDR1 MNHEY, CDR2 SMNVEV (reference sequence). V was pared by 8 bases and J by 4 bases, with 18 bases between. The DNA for the CDR3 is TGTGCCAGCTCAAATACCGGACACCTATATAATTCACCCCTCCACTTT. Its protein product is CASSNTGHLYNSPLHF.

In its sample, this clonotype was seen a few times. A read error is possible here, since a much larger clone lies one base away. The CDR3 DNA reads as TGTGCCATCAGTAACACCGGGGAGCTGTTTTTT. Protein: CAISNTGELFF. The chain recombines TRBV10-3 with TRBJ2-2; no firm D call. The germline V and J ends were trimmed by 5 bases and 2 bases, with 0 bases remaining between them. CDR1 ENHRY and CDR2 SYGVKD come from the germline V gene. CDR3 size: 11 residues.

The chain uses TRBV5-5 and TRBJ2-3, with 10 nucleotides matching TRBD2. The CDR3 runs to 17 residues. Germline V gene sequence: CDR1 SGHKS, CDR2 YYEKEE (reference sequence). J lost 5 bases, V lost 0 bases, and 9 bases had no gene match. Written as DNA, the CDR3 is TGTGCCAGCAGCTTGGCCCCTAGCGGGAGTTGGGGAGATACGCAGTATTTT. Protein sequence: CASSLAPSGSWGDTQYF.

This clonotype was seen only a few times. CDR3 sequence reads: CSVASRPGHEQYF. Here the CDR3 DNA reads TGCAGCGTTGCTTCGCGGCCTGGACACGAGCAGTACTTC. The chain is built from TRBV29-1 and TRBJ2-7; D not certain. V was trimmed by 4 bases and J by 5 bases, leaving 15 bases between them. The CDR3 sequence is 13 residues long. Germline CDR1 and CDR2: SQVTM and ANQGSEA.

This clonotype was seen only a few times. CDR3 region: CSARQGGRTEAFF. The CDR3 region has the DNA TGCAGTGCTAGACAGGGGGGAAGGACTGAAGCTTTCTTT. The chain employs TRBV20-1 and TRBJ1-1, with 7 bases aligning to TRBD1. J gave up 5 bases and V 2 bases, and 5 bases lay outside the gene matches. CDR3 size: 13 residues. Germline V gene sequence: CDR1 DFQATT, CDR2 SNEGSKA (reference sequence).

This clonotype was detected only a few times. The V and J genes are TRBV7-2 and TRBJ2-7; TRBD2 matches at 7 bases. The CDR3 is 16 amino acids. The ends lost 7 bases at V and 1 base at J; junction bases unmatched: 13. CDR1 is SGHTA and CDR2 is FQGNSA in the germline V gene. The CDR3 bases are TGTGCCAGCATCAAATCTCTCTCGGGAGGTTCCTACGAGCAGTACTTC. Amino acids: CASIKSLSGGSYEQYF.

The chain employs TRBV4-2 and TRBJ2-7; D is possibly TRBD2 (6 bases). From germline, CDR1 is LGHNA and CDR2 YNFKEQ. This CDR3 is built from 15 residues. V lost 0 bases and J lost 9, with 18 bases in between. The CDR3 coding sequence is TGTGCCAGCAGCCAAGATCTCCCGGGGGTCAACGGGCAGTACTTC. It specifies CASSQDLPGVNGQYF.

This clonotype was observed a few times. V gene TRBV7-3 combines with J gene TRBJ2-4; 14 bases map to TRBD2. V gave up 0 bases and J gave up 5 bases; unmatched junction bases: 12. CDR1 SGHTA and CDR2 FQGTGA come from the germline V gene. This CDR3 is built from 20 residues. The CDR3 DNA follows: TGTGCCAGCAGCTTAACGACGGGACTAGCGGGGGCCGCGACCGAAAACATTCAGTACTTC. It encodes CASSLTTGLAGAATENIQYF.

This clonotype occurred a few times. The chain couples TRBV12-3 or TRBV12-4 to TRBJ2-5, with 8 nucleotides matching TRBD2. The V segment lost 5 bases and the J segment 3 bases; nucleotides outside the gene matches: 8. This CDR3 is 15 amino acids long. In DNA form, the CDR3 reads TGTGCCAGCAGTCCGGTAACGGGGGGGGAAGAGACCCAGTACTTC. It codes for CASSPVTGGEETQYF.

The genes are TRBV7-9 and TRBJ2-1; 8 nucleotides match TRBD1. The V gene's germline CDR1 is SEHNR and CDR2 FQNEAQ (reference sequence). The V segment lost 5 bases and the J segment 7 bases; nucleotides outside the gene matches: 7. The CDR3 spans 14 residues. CDR3 in DNA: TGTGCCAGCAGCACAGCAGGGGGCTGGAATGAGCAGTTCTTC. Its protein product is CASSTAGGWNEQFF.

This clonotype was detected a few times. The chain recombines TRBV28 with TRBJ1-3; D not certain. Per germline, CDR1 MDHEN and CDR2 SYDVKM. The CDR3 extends over 16 amino acids. Trimming removed 7 bases from V and 4 bases from J, with 20 bases in between. The CDR3, as DNA: TGTGCCAGCACCCGACTCGAACAATTGGGAGGAAACACCATATATTTT. It codes for CASTRLEQLGGNTIYF.

The chain has TRBV24-1 and TRBJ2-3; the match to TRBD2 covers 8 bases. The germline V gene encodes CDR1 KGHDR and CDR2 SFDVKD. CDR3 length equals 16 residues. The V and J ends lost 3 bases and 4 bases, in that order; junction bases with no gene match: 8. The CDR3 nucleotides read TGTGCCACCAGTGATGTAACTAGCGGATTCCCAGATACGCAGTATTTT. Its translation: CATSDVTSGFPDTQYF.

V usage is TRBV4-1 and J usage is TRBJ2-5, with a weak D call TRBD2 (5 bases). The closer fit of TRBJ2-7 to the DNA end suggests the J call may be wrong. The CDR3 is 15 amino acids. CDR1 MGHRA and CDR2 YSYEKL come from the germline V gene. CDR3 amino acids: CASSQVADGIYEQYF. CDR3 DNA sequence: TGCGCCAGCAGCCAAGTAGCAGACGGGATCTACGAGCAGTACTTC.

The chain carries TRBV11-2 and TRBJ1-1; no firm D call. The CDR3 totals 12 residues. The germline V and J ends were trimmed by 5 bases and 6 bases, with 10 bases remaining between them. Germline assignment: CDR1 SGHAT and CDR2 FQNNGV. The CDR3 protein is CASSPYPAEAFF. The DNA of the CDR3 is TGTGCCAGCAGCCCCTATCCCGCTGAAGCTTTCTTT.

The chain recombines TRBV20-1 with TRBJ2-4, with D maybe TRBD1 (8 bases). The germline V gene has CDR1 DFQATT and CDR2 SNEGSKA (reference sequence). The CDR3 runs to 15 residues. V was cut by 0 bases and J by 7 bases, with 16 bases left in between. In DNA, the CDR3 is TGCAGTGCTAGAGACCCGCAGCGGGACAGGAACATTCAGTACTTC. Translated, it gives CSARDPQRDRNIQYF.